This T cell receptor (beta chain) comes out of a study of cytomegalovirus exposure and HLA in healthy donors. V was shortened by 5 bases and J by 5 bases, with 18 bases between the two germline ends. The V gene's germline CDR1 is LNHNV and CDR2 YYDKDF (reference sequence). The CDR3 covers 15 residues. This clone was counted between two and nine times. The PCR was carried out with 60 Vbeta primers and 13 Jbeta primers. Per the original data handling: Later, an analysis found 65 million to 85 million unique TCR beta chains, and about 9.9 million of these were shared. The method was immunoSEQ multiplex PCR; TCRdb's version includes in-frame clones alone and lacks a portion of them. V and J calls plus clone size are reproduced from that table; the DNA served to infer D and trimming. The table includes 130,000 to 150,000 clones, over 60% detected once.

The chain combines TRBV15 with TRBJ2-5; the D gene is possibly TRBD1 (5 bases). The sequence was obtained from a man between 35 and 55 years old in good health and CMV-seropositive. Material for sequencing was PBMCs. The CDR3 nucleotides read TGTGCCACCAGCGATCCAGCCAGGGTTTGGGAGACCCAGTACTTC. Its protein is CATSDPARVWETQYF.